This T cell receptor beta chain came from a study of T cell responses to AZD1222 COVID-19 vaccine. Study results and caveats: No day 14 peak samples; only post-peak repertoires were characterized. Dominant at 160-218 and 743-854, vaccine-associated CD4 TCRs also spanned spike. Clonal diversity was possibly underestimated, and the donors were mostly white British, with more females.

The germline V gene encodes CDR1 SGHKS and CDR2 YYEKEE (reference sequence). The CDR3 runs 17 residues. V shed 0 bases and J 4 bases; nucleotides not matched to a gene: 8. TCRdb's copy holds only in-frame clones and misses some; the assay was immunoSEQ multiplex PCR. The sample lists about 110,000 clones, about 85% occurring once. Regarding this clone: The antigen is unknown.

The specimen was peripheral blood, collected on day 0 of AZD1222 vaccination. This TCR derives from an adult in good health. The chain carries TRBV5-5 and TRBJ1-5, with 9 bases fitting TRBD1. In DNA form, the CDR3 reads TGTGCCAGCAGCTTGGGTGGGACAGGGAAGAGGAATCAGCCCCAGCATTTT. It yields the protein CASSLGGTGKRNQPQHF.